These 17 T cell receptor beta chains were all obtained from the same sample, sequenced in a study of cytomegalovirus exposure and HLA in healthy donors. Clones were sequenced by immunoSEQ multiplex PCR, and TCRdb holds only the in-frame ones, with some missing. The sample has about 56,000 clones, around nine tenths seen once; the top ten hold 0.9% to 1.4%. The specimen was PBMCs. These receptors came from a man aged 18 to 29 in good health and CMV-seronegative.

This chain links TRBV5-6 with TRBJ2-1; 10 bases map to TRBD2. Germline CDR1 reads SGHDT; CDR2 reads YYEEEE. V gave up 0 bases and J gave up 4 bases; unmatched junction bases: 1. This CDR3 contains 15 residues. For the CDR3, the DNA is TGTGCCAGCAGCTTGGAACTAGCGGGGTACAATGAGCAGTTCTTC. It translates to CASSLELAGYNEQFF.

The genes are TRBV27 and TRBJ1-1, with D hard to call. V lost 5 bases to trimming and J lost 1 base, with 11 bases between them. Germline V CDR1 and CDR2: MNHEY, SMNVEV (reference sequence). The CDR3 spans 14 residues. DNA of the CDR3: TGTGCCAGCAGTGAACGTTGGGCGAACACTGAAGCTTTCTTT. Translation: CASSERWANTEAFF.

This chain connects TRBV7-2 to TRBJ2-7; 8 bases map to TRBD1. This CDR3 comprises 15 residues. With V trimmed by 3 bases and J by 4 bases, 8 bases remained unmatched. Germline CDR1 SGHTA, CDR2 FQGNSA. CDR3 protein: CASSFDRGSGYEQYF. The CDR3 coding sequence is TGTGCCAGCAGCTTCGACAGGGGCAGCGGGTACGAGCAGTACTTC.

The V gene is TRBV6-5, the J gene TRBJ2-7; 7 nucleotides agree with TRBD1. The CDR3 spans 15 residues. The V gene end was trimmed by 2 bases and the J gene end by 5 bases; junction bases not matched to a gene: 9. CDR1 is MNHEY and CDR2 is SVGAGI in the germline V gene. The CDR3 loop is CASSYLRGQQDEQYF. The CDR3 DNA is TGTGCCAGCAGTTACCTCCGGGGACAGCAGGACGAGCAGTACTTC.

The V and J genes are TRBV9 and TRBJ1-1; no firm D call. V dropped 3 bases and J dropped 1 base, with 7 bases sitting between them. Germline V gene data show CDR1 as SGDLS and CDR2 as YYNGEE. The CDR3 length is 13 residues. The CDR3 reads CASSAPPNTEAFF. CDR3 bases: TGTGCCAGCAGCGCCCCTCCGAACACTGAAGCTTTCTTT. Full variable domain (missing parts from reference TRBV9 and TRBJ1-1): DSGVTQTPKHLITATGQRVTLRCSPRSGDLSVYWYQQSLDQGLQFLIQYYNGEERAKGNILERFSAQQFPDLHSELNLSSLELGDSALYFCASSAPPNTEAFFGQGTRLTVV.

V gene TRBV6-6 combines with J gene TRBJ2-1; TRBD1 is a possible D gene (6 bases). Deletions cut 6 bases from V and 2 bases from J, with 11 bases between. The CDR3 contains 14 residues. The germline gives CDR1 MNHNY, CDR2 SVGAGI (reference sequence). The DNA for the CDR3 is TGTGCCAGCAGCAACAGGGACGCCTACAATGAGCAGTTCTTC. It specifies CASSNRDAYNEQFF.

The chain employs TRBV29-1 and TRBJ2-7; TRBD2 agrees at 13 bases. The ends lost 4 bases at V and 5 bases at J; junction bases unmatched: 5. The CDR3 extends over 14 amino acids. CDR1 and CDR2 (germline): SQVTM, ANQGSEA. As DNA, the CDR3 is TGCAGCGTTGTTCTGGGACTAGCGGGAAACGAGCAGTACTTC. The encoded protein is CSVVLGLAGNEQYF.

This chain joins TRBV6-5 and TRBJ1-1; D gene uncertain. The CDR3 covers 15 residues. Trimming left V 2 bases short and J 5 bases short, with 15 bases between. CDR1 and CDR2 from the germline V gene are MNHEY and SVGAGI. This chain's CDR3 is CASSYGIAGGTEAFF. In nucleotides, the CDR3 is TGTGCCAGCAGTTACGGAATCGCGGGTGGGACTGAAGCTTTCTTT.

The J gene is TRBJ1-2, the V gene TRBV5-6, with 9 bases fitting TRBD1. Trimming at V came to 4 bases and at J to 7 bases, leaving 11 bases not matched to a gene. Per the germline V gene, CDR1 is SGHDT and CDR2 is YYEEEE. This CDR3 region has 15 residues. DNA of the CDR3: TGTGCCAGCAGCGTTGGGACAGGGAACTTGGGTGGCTACACCTTC. Its translation: CASSVGTGNLGGYTF. Together with reference TRBV5-6 and TRBJ1-2, the CDR3 gives the full variable domain: DAGVTQSPTHLIKTRGQQVTLRCSPKSGHDTVSWYQQALGQGPQFIFQYYEEEERQRGNFPDRFSGHQFPNYSSELNVNALLLGDSALYLCASSVGTGNLGGYTFGSGTRLTVV.

V is TRBV2 and J is TRBJ1-3; D ambiguous. Per the germline V gene, CDR1 is SNHLY and CDR2 is FYNNEI. The CDR3 runs to 14 residues. V was shortened by 4 bases and J by 0 bases, with 7 bases between the two germline ends. The CDR3 DNA reads as TGTGCCAGCAGTGGTAGAACCTCTGGAAACACCATATATTTT. It encodes CASSGRTSGNTIYF.

This sequence joins TRBV7-9 and TRBJ2-1, with D possibly being TRBD2 (6 bases). This CDR3 is built from 14 residues. Germline assignment: CDR1 SEHNR and CDR2 FQNEAQ (reference sequence). V was shortened by 10 bases and J by 0 bases, with 13 bases between the two germline ends. The CDR3 loop is CATRLGSSYNEQFF. In DNA, the CDR3 is TGTGCCACCAGACTAGGGAGCTCCTACAATGAGCAGTTCTTC. The entire variable domain, with the rest obtained from reference TRBV7-9 and TRBJ2-1, is as follows: DTGVSQNPRHKITKRGQNVTFRCDPISEHNRLYWYRQTLGQGPEFLTYFQNEAQLEKSRLLSDRFSAERPKGSFSTLEIQRTEQGDSAMYLCATRLGSSYNEQFFGPGTRLTVL.

The CDR3 DNA reads as TGTGCCAGCAGAGCCCCGGGAGCGAACACTGAAGCTTTCTTT. This codes for CASRAPGANTEAFF. The chain is built from TRBV6-5 and TRBJ1-1; unclear D gene. The germline V and J ends were trimmed by 6 bases and 1 base, with 12 bases remaining between them. CDR1 MNHEY and CDR2 SVGAGI come from the germline V gene. CDR3 length: 14 residues.

The rearrangement uses TRBV6-5 and TRBJ2-1, with 9 bases identical to TRBD1. The CDR3 extends over 15 amino acids. CDR1 is MNHEY and CDR2 is SVGAGI in the germline V gene. V gave up 0 bases and J gave up 5 bases; unmatched junction bases: 2. CDR3 coding DNA: TGTGCCAGCAGTTACTCGACAGGGGGGAACAATGAGCAGTTCTTC. Residues: CASSYSTGGNNEQFF.

The chain is built from TRBV4-2 and TRBJ2-1; 13 bases agree with TRBD2. Trimming removed 2 bases from V and 5 bases from J; junction bases left unmatched: 3. The CDR3 runs 16 residues. Germline V lookup: CDR1 LGHNA, CDR2 YNFKEQ. The CDR3 nucleotides are TGTGCCAGCAGCCAAAGGACTAGCGGGAGTAACAATGAGCAGTTCTTC. This codes for CASSQRTSGSNNEQFF.

The chain employs TRBV4-1 and TRBJ2-7, with TRBD2 matching 8 bases. Germline loops: CDR1 MGHRA, CDR2 YSYEKL. V was clipped by 0 bases and J by 1 base; unmatched bases: 8. CDR3 size: 17 residues. The CDR3 sequence: CASSQDFGGRFSYEQYF. The CDR3 DNA reads as TGCGCCAGCAGCCAAGATTTCGGCGGGAGGTTTTCCTACGAGCAGTACTTC.

V and J are TRBV5-4 and TRBJ2-7, with TRBD1 identical over 9 bases. The germline V gene encodes CDR1 SGHNT and CDR2 YYREEE (reference sequence). The CDR3 length is 15 residues. V was pared by 3 bases and J by 2 bases, with 6 bases of the junction left unmatched. CDR3 coding DNA: TGTGCCAGCAGCTGGGACAGGGCATCCCCCTACGAGCAGTACTTC. Translated, it gives CASSWDRASPYEQYF. The whole variable domain, remainder taken from reference TRBV5-4 and TRBJ2-7, is ETGVTQSPTHLIKTRGQQVTLRCSSQSGHNTVSWYQQALGQGPQFIFQYYREEENGRGNFPPRFSGLQFPNYSSELNVNALELDDSALYLCASSWDRASPYEQYFGPGTRLTVT.

This rearrangement joins TRBV9 to TRBJ1-1; 10 bases match TRBD1. This CDR3 has 19 residues. With 4 bases clipped from V and 1 base from J, the junction kept 16 bases outside the gene matches. Germline V CDR1 and CDR2: SGDLS, YYNGEE. In nucleotides, the CDR3 is TGTGCCAGCAGCTCGAGACAGGGGGCAGAGGGCGGTAAGAACACTGAAGCTTTCTTT. Residues: CASSSRQGAEGGKNTEAFF.